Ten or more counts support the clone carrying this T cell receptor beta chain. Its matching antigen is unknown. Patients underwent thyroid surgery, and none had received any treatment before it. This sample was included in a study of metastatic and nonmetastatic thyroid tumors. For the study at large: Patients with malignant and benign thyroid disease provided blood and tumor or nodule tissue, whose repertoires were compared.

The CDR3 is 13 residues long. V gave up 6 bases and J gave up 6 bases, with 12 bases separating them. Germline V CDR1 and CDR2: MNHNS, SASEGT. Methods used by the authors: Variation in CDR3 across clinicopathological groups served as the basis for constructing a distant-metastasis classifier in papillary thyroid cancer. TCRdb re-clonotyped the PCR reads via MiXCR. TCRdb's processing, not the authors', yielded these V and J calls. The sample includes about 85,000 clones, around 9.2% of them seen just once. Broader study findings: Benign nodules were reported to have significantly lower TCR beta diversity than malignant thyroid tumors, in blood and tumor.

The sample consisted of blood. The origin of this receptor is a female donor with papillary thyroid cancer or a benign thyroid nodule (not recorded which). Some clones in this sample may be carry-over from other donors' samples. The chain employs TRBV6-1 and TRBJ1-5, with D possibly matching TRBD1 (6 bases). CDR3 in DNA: TGTGCCAGCAGGGGGGGGGCTGGTCAGCCCCAGCATTTT. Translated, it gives CASRGGAGQPQHF.